This T cell receptor (beta chain) comes out of a study of blood T cells in healthy people across ages (dated by TCRdb to the mid-2010s). Background on the whole study: Template switching captured roughly one uniquely barcoded TCR beta cDNA molecule per two T cells in model experiments. To track age-related changes in TCR beta repertoire diversity, the study relied on deep sequencing normalized with unique cDNA molecular identifiers. Donors were grouped into four age groups: young (average roughly 17 years), middle-aged (roughly 38), aged (approximately 67) and long-lived (around 80). Donors of different ages were randomly distributed across sequencing lanes to avoid experimental bias. Two additional independent replicas of 1 million unique cDNA reads from the same blood draw were analyzed for two donors (one aged 18 to 30 and one aged 80 or older).

A word on this clonotype: Its antigen is currently not known. Base qualities are not at hand, and no much larger clone is one base apart.

The investigation overall reported the following: Observed TCR beta diversity per million T cells fell roughly linearly with age, and a significant reduction was already apparent by age around 39. Estimates of total diversity based on one million sequenced T cells were regarded as lower bounds and as underestimates. Because donor CMV infection status was unknown, age-related changes in expanded clonotypes were potentially confounded. Because profiling used bulk unsorted PBMCs, naive and antigen-experienced compartments could not be compared conclusively. Compared with the aged group, the long-lived group had more naive CD4+ T cells, fewer expanded clones and increased TCR diversity, a pattern suggesting age selection. Observed TCR beta diversity correlated strongly with the percentage of naive T cells measured by flow cytometry.

The roughly 39 donors, aged roughly 6 to 95 years, were systemically healthy Caucasian individuals from Russia. Each donor gave about 11 milliliters of peripheral blood, drawn into EDTA-treated Vacutainer tubes. Ficoll-Paque density-gradient centrifugation was used to isolate PBMCs, with at least 6.5 million obtained per sample. Trizol reagent was used to extract total RNA from PBMCs, with at least 6 micrograms per sample. Naive CD45RAhigh/CD27high T cell percentages were measured by flow cytometry on a PBMC aliquot from every donor. CDR1 and CDR2 (MNHNS, SASEGT) derive from the germline V gene. V ends up 7 bases short and J 5 bases short, with an unmatched junction base count of 9. Taken from cysteine to phenylalanine, the CDR3 has 16 residues. This entry keeps only the CDR3 DNA: 48 bases, framed from base 1. To prepare the library, 5' RACE was applied. Data came from an Illumina HiSeq 2500. A second PCR of about 7 to 12 cycles was run with a J-beta primer mix and a sample-barcoded 5' primer. Each TCR beta cDNA molecule received a unique molecular identifier from a template-switch 5' adaptor carrying 12 random nucleotides. Each sample yielded at least 2.5 million CDR3-containing paired-end reads. All of the RNA was converted into first-strand cDNA using the Mint cDNA synthesis kit, with a TRBC-specific oligonucleotide serving as the primer. Following uracil-DNA glycosylase treatment, all cDNA underwent a first 18-cycle PCR with the universal primers M1SS and BC2_uni_R. On the study's bioinformatics: For normalization, 1 million high-quality reads were randomly selected from each sample, with every read carrying a distinct molecular identifier. Instead of being binned into consensus sequences, reads that shared molecular identifiers were thrown out. CDR3 identification, clonotype clustering and error correction used MiTCR with a Q25 quality threshold and the strictest error-elimination algorithm. Lower-bound total TCR beta diversity was estimated with a nonparametric unseen species model using Euler transformation. TCRdb cleaned the public reads at Q25 with fastp, built clones with MiXCR and kept in-frame beta chains. Under each unique CDR3 protein, matching rows form one entry showing the most common genes and DNA. The V and J calls, along with clone size, are taken from TCRdb and not from the paper's own processing. Within this sample are 1.4 million to 1.5 million distinct CDR3 sequences, with 42% of them counted one time only. The ten largest clones add up to 7% to 9% of the sample.

The chain uses TRBV6-1 and TRBJ2-5, and TRBD2 aligns with 14 junction nucleotides. The sequence was obtained from a woman under 30 in good health. The sample was blood. The DNA sequence is given as TGTGCCAGCAAAGCCCGACTAGCGGGAGGGAAGGAGACCCAGTACTTC. This gives the protein CASKARLAGGKETQYF.